This T cell receptor (beta chain) appears in the sequencing data of a study of cytomegalovirus exposure and HLA in healthy donors. Study-level findings and limits: Previous analysis showed most TCR beta V segments were productive about 87% or about 30% of the time. In a later analysis, donors in an Asian-associated ancestry cluster reportedly had fewer N-insertions in productive TCRs than the cohort mean. The authors later linked a missense DCLRE1C variant to TCR beta V- and J-gene trimming.

Regarding this clone: What it binds is unknown.

The length of the CDR3 is 12 residues. Germline CDR1 GTSNPN, CDR2 SVGIG (reference sequence). Losses at the gene ends were 2 bases for V and 5 bases for J; bases not matched to a gene: 3. The PCR had 60 Vbeta and 13 Jbeta primers. Per the original data handling: About 10 million shared chains were among around 80 million unique TCR beta chains counted in a later analysis. Sequenced by immunoSEQ multiplex PCR; TCRdb stores in-frame clones only, minus some. V and J calls and clone size are those listed in that table; D and trimming were worked out from the DNA. The sample holds roughly 140,000 clones, around 80% seen once.

Sequencing input: PBMCs. V and J are TRBV30 and TRBJ2-7; TRBD1 agrees at 7 bases. The receptor's source is a male donor in good health and CMV-seronegative. DNA of the CDR3: TGTGCCTGGAGTCTACAGGGGAACGAGCAGTACTTC. It is translated as CAWSLQGNEQYF. Full variable domain (remainder filled in from reference TRBV30 and TRBJ2-7): SQTIHQWPATLVQPVGSPLSLECTVEGTSNPNLYWYRQAAGRGLQLLFYSVGIGQISSEVPQNLSASRPQDRQFILSSKKLLLSDSGFYLCAWSLQGNEQYFGPGTRLTVT.